This TCR beta chain was found in a study of T cell responses to AZD1222 COVID-19 vaccine. The study, taken as a whole, reports: Unmutated variant regions are reportedly the target of nearly half of TCRs that are spike-specific. Repertoires were sampled only after the peak T cell response.

Method: immunoSEQ multiplex PCR; TCRdb's copy keeps in-frame clones and lacks some. Among 99,000 or so clones listed, 88% were seen once. The CDR3 loop spans 15 amino acids. The germline CDR1 and CDR2 sequences are LNHDA and SQIVND (reference sequence). The V and J ends lost 6 bases and 0 bases respectively, with 14 bases between them. A word on this clone: The antigen remains unidentified.

The chain employs TRBV19 and TRBJ1-2; D remains unclear. The sample was peripheral blood, taken on day 0 of AZD1222 vaccination. This sequence was found in an adult in good health. CDR3 sequence (DNA): TGTGCCAGTAGCCGCCGGACTGGAGCTAACTATGGCTACACCTTC. Protein product: CASSRRTGANYGYTF.